One and the same sample provided the 21 T cell receptor beta chains below, sequenced in a study of blood T cell repertoires in COVID-19. The protocol was immunoSEQ multiplex PCR, while the TCRdb copy is restricted to in-frame clones and leaves out a portion. The table has about 320,000 clones, over 90% seen once. The sequencing sample was made of PBMCs or T cells enriched from blood (not recorded which). Receptors were obtained from a young woman who had been exposed to COVID-19.

The rearrangement uses TRBV23-1 and TRBJ1-1; D gene uncertain. TRBV23-1 is reported as an ORF; its role is uncertain. CDR3 length: 15 residues. With 0 bases removed from V and 4 bases from J, the gap between germline ends came to 12 bases. CDR3 loop: CASSQSARRGTEAFF. As DNA, the CDR3 is TGCGCCAGCAGTCAATCGGCCCGGCGGGGCACTGAAGCTTTCTTT.

This clone was found a few times. The genes are TRBV5-1 and TRBJ1-3, with unresolved D. Trimming pared 4 bases from V and 2 bases from J, leaving 4 bases between. The V gene's germline CDR1 is SGHRS and CDR2 YFSETQ. This CDR3 is built from 12 residues. Here the CDR3 reads CASSQTGNTIYF. CDR3 nucleotide sequence: TGCGCCAGCAGCCAGACTGGAAACACCATATATTTT.

V usage is TRBV12-3 or TRBV12-4 and J usage is TRBJ1-2, with a weak D call TRBD1 (5 bases). The CDR3 sequence is 13 residues long. V lost 3 bases and J lost 7, with 12 bases in between. The CDR3 sequence: CASSFRAGGGYTF. CDR3 DNA: TGTGCCAGCAGTTTCAGGGCCGGCGGTGGCTACACCTTC.

The chain couples TRBV5-1 to TRBJ2-5, with D unresolved. Trimming left V 2 bases short and J 4 bases short, with 15 bases between. CDR1 and CDR2 (germline): SGHRS, YFSETQ. This CDR3 region has 15 residues. The CDR3 nucleotides are TGCGCCAGCAGCTTCCCCGGGTCCATTCGAGAGACCCAGTACTTC. As protein: CASSFPGSIRETQYF.

The chain carries TRBV19 and TRBJ2-7; 8 bases are shared with TRBD1. V shed 6 bases and J 0 bases; nucleotides not matched to a gene: 13. CDR3 length equals 17 residues. The germline V gene has CDR1 LNHDA and CDR2 SQIVND (reference sequence). The CDR3 nucleotides are TGTGCCAGTAGCCGAAAGGGGCGACAGGGGAGCTCCTACGAGCAGTACTTC. It codes for CASSRKGRQGSSYEQYF.

The chain employs TRBV11-1 and TRBJ2-7; D is perhaps TRBD1 (6 bases). This CDR3 has 12 amino acids. V was cut by 8 bases and J by 2 bases, with 10 bases left in between. Per the germline V gene, CDR1 is SGHAT and CDR2 is FQDESV (reference sequence). CDR3 amino acids: CASGRGAYEQYF. For the CDR3, the DNA is TGTGCCAGCGGCAGGGGAGCCTACGAGCAGTACTTC.

V and J are TRBV25-1 and TRBJ2-7, with 8 bases lining up with TRBD1. The junction had 6 bases not matched to a gene; V was cut back by 1 base and J by 4 bases. The CDR3 sequence is 15 residues long. Looked up from germline, CDR1 is MGHDK and CDR2 is SYGVNS. The CDR3 loop is CASSESGTGRYEQYF. The CDR3 bases are TGTGCCAGCAGTGAATCAGGGACAGGTCGATACGAGCAGTACTTC.

Comment on this clone: Other DNA sequences in the sample encode the same CDR3. This chain connects TRBV27 to TRBJ1-4; 7 bases match TRBD1. This CDR3 spans 13 amino acids. J gave up 8 bases and V 6 bases, and 6 bases lay outside the gene matches. Per the germline V gene, CDR1 is MNHEY and CDR2 is SMNVEV (reference sequence). CDR3 bases: TGTGCCAGCAGCCGACAGGGAGGAGAAAAACTGTTTTTT. It specifies CASSRQGGEKLFF.

The chain has TRBV29-1 and TRBJ2-1; 7 nucleotides match TRBD1. V lost 4 bases and J lost 12; bases outside the gene matches: 15. Germline assignment: CDR1 SQVTM and CDR2 ANQGSEA. The CDR3 totals 14 residues. DNA for the CDR3: TGCAGCGTTGGACAGGGTGGGGCCGCGCCCTGGCAGTTCTTC. Residues: CSVGQGGAAPWQFF.

The gene calls are TRBV5-4 and TRBJ1-4; weak D call: TRBD1 (5 bases). CDR3 length equals 17 residues. Looked up from germline, CDR1 is SGHNT and CDR2 is YYREEE (reference sequence). V was pared by 0 bases and J by 0 bases, with 12 bases between. The CDR3 spells CASSLGGTAATNEKLFF. In DNA, the CDR3 is TGTGCCAGCAGCTTGGGCGGGACGGCCGCAACTAATGAAAAACTGTTTTTT.

This clone was detected only once. The V and J genes are TRBV3-1 (or the pseudogene TRBV3-2) and TRBJ1-5; the D is unclear. Germline CDR1 LGHDT, CDR2 YNNKEL (reference sequence). The CDR3 contains 13 residues. V dropped 3 bases and J dropped 6 bases, with 9 bases sitting between them. CDR3 DNA: TGTGCCAGCAGCCATTCTGGGAGTCAGCCCCAGCATTTT. Translated, it gives CASSHSGSQPQHF.

The chain couples TRBV7-9 to TRBJ1-4, with a tentative D call TRBD1 (6 bases). CDR3 size: 16 residues. Trimming removed 3 bases from V and 7 bases from J, with 18 bases in between. The V gene's germline CDR1 is SEHNR and CDR2 FQNEAQ (reference sequence). The CDR3 DNA follows: TGTGCCAGCAGCTTCGCCTCGGGACACAGGGTTGAAAAACTGTTTTTT. Its protein is CASSFASGHRVEKLFF.

This rearrangement joins TRBV5-5 to TRBJ2-5; D remains ambiguous. CDR1 is SGHKS, CDR2 YYEKEE, per germline (reference sequence). The CDR3 is 13 residues long. Trimming left V 0 bases short and J 5 bases short, with 8 bases between. CDR3 loop: CASSLVTVETQYF. The CDR3 DNA reads as TGTGCCAGCAGCTTGGTAACGGTGGAGACCCAGTACTTC.

V gene TRBV4-2 combines with J gene TRBJ2-3, with TRBD2 as a possible D gene (6 bases). V lost 1 base, J lost 2 bases, and 16 bases lay in between. Germline V CDR1 and CDR2: LGHNA, YNFKEQ. The CDR3 has 17 residues. CDR3 nucleotide sequence: TGTGCCAGCAGCCAAGTGGGTGGCGGGGCCCTCACAGATACGCAGTATTTT. Its protein product is CASSQVGGGALTDTQYF.

CDR3 region: CASSTRQGLVSGNTIYF. CDR3 nucleotides: TGTGCCAGCAGCACAAGACAGGGGTTAGTCTCTGGAAACACCATATATTTT. V gene TRBV7-9 combines with J gene TRBJ1-3, with 8 bases identical to TRBD1. The ends lost 5 bases at V and 0 bases at J; junction bases unmatched: 9. There are 17 residues in the CDR3. Germline loops: CDR1 SEHNR, CDR2 FQNEAQ (reference sequence).

V and J are TRBV6-1 and TRBJ1-2, with D perhaps matching TRBD1 (5 bases). This CDR3 is built from 19 residues. The V gene lost 2 bases and the J gene lost 3 bases, with 25 bases spanning the gap. CDR1 and CDR2 from the germline V gene are MNHNS and SASEGT. The CDR3 region is CASSEKAFWVWGADYGYTF. Here the CDR3 DNA reads TGTGCCAGCAGTGAAAAGGCGTTTTGGGTGTGGGGCGCCGACTATGGCTACACCTTC.

The rearrangement links TRBV7-8 to TRBJ1-5; possibly TRBD1 for D (5 bases). The CDR3 has 14 amino acids. Germline CDR1 is SGHVS and CDR2 is FQNEAQ. The germline V and J ends were trimmed by 7 bases and 7 bases, with 17 bases remaining between them. CDR3 residues: CASTQDRTGQPQHF. CDR3 coding DNA: TGTGCCAGCACCCAAGACAGAACAGGCCAGCCCCAGCATTTT.

This rearrangement joins TRBV5-5 to TRBJ1-1; no clear D gene. Per the germline V gene, CDR1 is SGHKS and CDR2 is YYEKEE (reference sequence). The CDR3 loop spans 13 amino acids. V dropped 4 bases and J dropped 0 bases, with 7 bases sitting between them. CDR3 sequence reads: CASSHGLNTEAFF. In nucleotides, the CDR3 is TGTGCCAGCAGCCACGGTTTGAACACTGAAGCTTTCTTT.

The rearrangement joins TRBV14 to TRBJ1-3, with D maybe TRBD1 (6 bases). The CDR3 sequence is 17 residues long. Germline V lookup: CDR1 SGHDN, CDR2 FVKESK. V dropped 3 bases and J dropped 0 bases, with 15 bases sitting between them. The CDR3 coding sequence is TGTGCCAGCAGCCAGACACAGGGTTCTCTCTCTGGAAACACCATATATTTT. Its protein product is CASSQTQGSLSGNTIYF. Based on the CDR3 plus reference TRBV14 and TRBJ1-3, the full variable domain is EAGVTQFPSHSVIEKGQTVTLRCDPISGHDNLYWYRRVMGKEIKFLLHFVKESKQDESGMPNNRFLAERTGGTYSTLKVQPAELEDSGVYFCASSQTQGSLSGNTIYFGEGSWLTVV.

This chain uses TRBV19 with TRBJ1-1; D not certain. The germline gives CDR1 LNHDA, CDR2 SQIVND (reference sequence). The length of the CDR3 is 14 residues. V was clipped by 5 bases and J by 1 base, with 11 bases between them. CDR3 residues: CASSPTSWNTEAFF. CDR3 coding DNA: TGTGCCAGTAGTCCGACTAGTTGGAACACTGAAGCTTTCTTT.

The rearrangement uses TRBV19 and TRBJ1-5; D not resolved. Deletions cut 5 bases from V and 5 bases from J, with 10 bases between. This CDR3 is built from 13 residues. Germline CDR1 LNHDA, CDR2 SQIVND (reference sequence). The CDR3 spells CASSPIRDQPQHF. The DNA of the CDR3 is TGTGCCAGTAGTCCCATACGAGATCAGCCCCAGCATTTT.